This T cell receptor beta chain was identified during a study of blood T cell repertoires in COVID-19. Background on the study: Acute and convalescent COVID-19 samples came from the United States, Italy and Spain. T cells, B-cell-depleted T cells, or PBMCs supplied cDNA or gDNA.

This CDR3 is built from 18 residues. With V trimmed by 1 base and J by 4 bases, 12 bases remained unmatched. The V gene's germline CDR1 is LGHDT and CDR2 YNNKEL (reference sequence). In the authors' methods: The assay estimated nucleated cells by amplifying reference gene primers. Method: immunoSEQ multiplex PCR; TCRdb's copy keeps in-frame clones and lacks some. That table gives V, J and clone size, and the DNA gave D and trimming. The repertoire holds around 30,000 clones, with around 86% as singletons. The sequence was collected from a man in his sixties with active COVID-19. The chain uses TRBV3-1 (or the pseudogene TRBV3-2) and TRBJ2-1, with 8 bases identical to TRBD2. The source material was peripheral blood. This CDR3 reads CASSQGLAPDGLYNEQFF. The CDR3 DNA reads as TGTGCCAGCAGCCAAGGACTAGCGCCAGATGGGCTTTACAATGAGCAGTTCTTC.